The 20 T cell receptor beta chains in this list originate from one sample, sequenced in a study of blood T cells in healthy people across ages. Primers used in a second PCR of about 6 to 11 cycles were a sample-barcoded 5' primer and a J-beta primer mix. A single record per CDR3 protein comes from TCRdb applying MiXCR to the 5' RACE reads. The table lists 950,000 to 1,200,000 distinct CDR3 sequences, 35% to 40% of them singletons. The sample consisted of blood. These receptors were obtained from a man younger than 35 in good health.

The chain has TRBV5-4 and TRBJ2-1; tentative D call: TRBD1 (6 bases). CDR3 length equals 15 residues. The germline gives CDR1 SGHNT, CDR2 YYREEE (reference sequence). Trimming removed 1 base from V and 4 bases from J, with 12 bases in between. The DNA of the CDR3 is TGTGCCAGCAGCTTGCCAGGGGCTGGTTACAATGAGCAGTTCTTC. Residues: CASSLPGAGYNEQFF.

The rearrangement uses TRBV15 and TRBJ1-4, with D unclear. Germline V gene lookup returns CDR1 LNHNV and CDR2 YYDKDF (reference sequence). The CDR3 has 14 amino acids. With 4 bases removed from V and 3 bases from J, the gap between germline ends came to 9 bases. CDR3 coding DNA: TGTGCCACCAGCAAGACAAGTGCTAATGAAAAACTGTTTTTT. Protein product: CATSKTSANEKLFF.

The chain employs TRBV20-1 and TRBJ2-1; D could derive from TRBD1 or TRBD2 (5 bases each). V was cut by 8 bases and J by 10 bases, with 12 bases left in between. CDR1 and CDR2 from the germline V gene are DFQATT and SNEGSKA (reference sequence). The CDR3 is made up of 10 amino acids. The CDR3 here is CSTEWGEQFF. For the CDR3, the DNA is TGCAGTACTGAGTGGGGGGAGCAGTTCTTC.

As concerns this clonotype: A junction boundary mismatches the germline segment, possibly from a read error. Here the CDR3 DNA reads TGTGCCAGCAGCCGAGTTACAGTCTACCAAGAGACCCGGTACTTC. Translated: CASSRVTVYQETRYF. The chain joins TRBV27 to TRBJ2-5; D gene unclear. This CDR3 has 15 residues. Germline loops: CDR1 MNHEY, CDR2 SMNVEV (reference sequence).

The chain links TRBV14 to TRBJ2-5, with no clear D. The CDR3 is made up of 11 amino acids. V was clipped by 2 bases and J by 11 bases, with 9 bases between them. Looked up from germline, CDR1 is SGHDN and CDR2 is FVKESK. The CDR3 loop reads CASSQRVEQYF. As DNA, the CDR3 is TGTGCCAGCAGCCAACGGGTTGAGCAGTACTTC.

On this clonotype itself: One end of the junction is discordant with germline, which a read error may explain. The J gene is TRBJ2-6, the V gene TRBV7-6; no clear D. This CDR3 is 13 amino acids long. CDR1 SGHVS and CDR2 FNYEAQ come from the germline V gene. CDR3 DNA sequence: TGTGCCAGCAGCTTTACACCCGCCAACGTCCCGACTTTC. As protein: CASSFTPANVPTF.

Notes on this clonotype: A single base separates this from a much larger clone, so it may be a read error. V usage is TRBV2 and J usage is TRBJ1-2; tentatively, D is TRBD1 (5 bases). There are 14 residues in the CDR3. Germline CDR1 reads SNHLY; CDR2 reads FYNNEI. CDR3 amino acids: CAGHRQGGNCGYTF. In DNA form, the CDR3 reads TGTGCCGGACATAGACAAGGCGGTAACTGTGGCTACACCTTC.

The chain joins TRBV10-3 to TRBJ1-2; 7 bases are shared with TRBD1. This CDR3 contains 15 residues. Germline CDR1 is ENHRY and CDR2 is SYGVKD. V shed 3 bases, J shed 4 bases, and the junction held 8 bases outside the gene matches. This CDR3 reads CAISDGTAQTYGYTF. CDR3 DNA sequence: TGTGCCATCAGTGATGGGACAGCTCAGACCTATGGCTACACCTTC.

The V and J genes are TRBV4-3 and TRBJ1-1; D uncertain. Per the germline V gene, CDR1 is LGHNA and CDR2 is YSLEER. The CDR3 is made up of 15 amino acids. Trimming shortened V by 5 bases and J by 5 bases, and 18 bases separated the two germline ends. CDR3 coding DNA: TGCGCCAGCAGCGTATACAGCGATGGCGGAACTGAAGCTTTCTTT. Encoded protein: CASSVYSDGGTEAFF.

The chain has TRBV5-6 and TRBJ1-2; TRBD1 is a possible D gene (6 bases). In germline, CDR1 is SGHDT, CDR2 YYEEEE. With 4 bases removed from V and 5 bases from J, the gap between germline ends came to 18 bases. This CDR3 comprises 15 residues. CDR3 nucleotide sequence: TGTGCCAGCAGCCCGAACAGGGTACCGTTGTATGGCTACACCTTC. Translating gives CASSPNRVPLYGYTF.

Only a few counts were recorded for this clonotype. The chain links TRBV4-1 to TRBJ2-5; 10 bases line up with TRBD2. Trimming at V came to 1 base and at J to 2 bases, leaving 7 bases not matched to a gene. The CDR3 runs to 17 residues. The germline CDR1 and CDR2 sequences are MGHRA and YSYEKL. The CDR3 region is CASSQGGAGGSQETQYF. The CDR3 nucleotides are TGCGCCAGCAGCCAAGGGGGAGCGGGGGGGTCTCAAGAGACCCAGTACTTC.

In this sample, this clonotype turned up a few times. V and J are TRBV7-2 and TRBJ2-3; TRBD1 or TRBD2 may be the D gene (5 bases each). The germline V gene encodes CDR1 SGHTA and CDR2 FQGNSA. The CDR3 covers 16 residues. Between the trimmed V and J ends, which lost 2 bases and 4 bases, there was a span of 16 bases. CDR3 amino acids: CASSLFGTPRADTQYF. In nucleotides, the CDR3 is TGTGCCAGCAGCTTATTCGGGACGCCTCGAGCAGATACGCAGTATTTT.

The J gene is TRBJ2-3, the V gene TRBV4-2; D unresolved. This CDR3 contains 16 residues. Germline V gene lookup returns CDR1 LGHNA and CDR2 YNFKEQ. V dropped 0 bases and J dropped 0 bases, with 10 bases sitting between them. The CDR3, as DNA: TGTGCCAGCAGCCAAGACTCCGAAACTAGCACAGATACGCAGTATTTT. This gives the protein CASSQDSETSTDTQYF.

The table lists this clonotype with a few counts. The chain links TRBV20-1 to TRBJ2-5, with 10 positions matching TRBD2. The CDR3 covers 15 residues. Germline-derived CDR1 and CDR2 are DFQATT and SNEGSKA (reference sequence). Unmatched junction bases numbered 8, after V lost 2 bases and J lost 5 bases. Written as DNA, the CDR3 is TGCAGTGCTAGACCGGGACTAGCGAGGGAGGAGACCCAGTACTTC. Its translation: CSARPGLAREETQYF.

The chain joins TRBV12-3 or TRBV12-4 to TRBJ2-7; the D gene is possibly TRBD1 (5 bases). Trimming removed 5 bases at V and 0 bases at J, with 17 bases between. The CDR3 loop spans 16 amino acids. CDR3 sequence (DNA): TGTGCCAGCAGTCCGCAGGGCTTCCAGAGCTCCTACGAGCAGTACTTC. Translated, it gives CASSPQGFQSSYEQYF.

This clonotype was detected a few times. The chain joins TRBV11-2 to TRBJ1-2, with D uncertain. Germline V gene data show CDR1 as SGHAT and CDR2 as FQNNGV. V gave up 6 bases and J gave up 3 bases, with 23 bases separating them. CDR3 length: 17 amino acids. The CDR3 spells CASRRPGRQKTHYGYTF. The CDR3 DNA reads as TGTGCCAGCAGAAGACCAGGCAGGCAGAAGACTCACTATGGCTACACCTTC.

The rearrangement links TRBV4-1 to TRBJ2-3, with D uncertain. Trimming removed 1 base at V and 2 bases at J, with 16 bases between. Germline CDR1 is MGHRA and CDR2 is YSYEKL. The CDR3 totals 17 residues. The CDR3 nucleotides read TGCGCCAGCAGCCAAGCCGGCCATTCGAGGTTCACAGATACGCAGTATTTT. Translated: CASSQAGHSRFTDTQYF.

A note on this clonotype: One end of the junction varies from germline; a read error may be responsible. This chain uses TRBV7-9 with TRBJ2-3; 7 nucleotides agree with TRBD2. CDR3 length: 19 amino acids. CDR1 SEHNR and CDR2 FQNEAQ come from the germline V gene (reference sequence). The CDR3 spells CAGSLGGFVTSAKPDTQYF. The CDR3 DNA follows: TGCGCCGGCAGCTTAGGAGGTTTCGTAACTAGCGCCAAGCCGGATACGCAGTATTTT.

The chain links TRBV12-3 or TRBV12-4 to TRBJ2-1; TRBD1 aligns across 9 bases. The V gene end was trimmed by 3 bases and the J gene end by 5 bases; junction bases not matched to a gene: 5. The CDR3 contains 15 residues. The CDR3: CASSFGQGTHNEQFF. The CDR3 DNA follows: TGTGCCAGCAGTTTCGGACAGGGGACCCACAATGAGCAGTTCTTC.

This chain uses TRBV7-2 with TRBJ2-1; D might be TRBD2 (6 bases). Germline CDR1 is SGHTA and CDR2 is FQGNSA. The CDR3 has 13 amino acids. Trimming left V 1 base short and J 10 bases short, with 11 bases between. This chain's CDR3 is CASSLVGTSEQFF. The CDR3 coding sequence is TGTGCCAGCAGCTTAGTCGGGACTTCCGAGCAGTTCTTC. Combining the CDR3 with reference TRBV7-2 and TRBJ2-1 gives the whole variable domain GAGVSQSPSNKVTEKGKDVELRCDPISGHTALYWYRQSLGQGLEFLIYFQGNSAPDKSGLPSDRFSAERTGGSVSTLTIQRTQQEDSAVYLCASSLVGTSEQFFGPGTRLTVL.